The 28 T cell receptor beta chains below come from one sample, sequenced in a study of T cell repertoires in cytomegalovirus infection. Antigen specificity for these receptors is unknown. TCRdb re-derived calls from the reads in MiXCR, one entry per CDR3 protein. The data show 380,000 or so distinct CDR3 sequences, with roughly 34% seen just once and 13% held by the top ten. The source was cultured PBMCs, collected from culture after CMV antigen stimulation. These receptors all stem from a human donor in good health (CMV status not recorded). Some clones in this sample may be carry-over from other donors' samples.

This clonotype was detected a few times. The chain is built from TRBV20-1 and TRBJ1-5; a possible D gene is TRBD1 (6 bases). Trimming took off 3 bases at V and 3 bases at J, with 12 bases between the two ends. This CDR3 is 14 amino acids long. Germline CDR1 DFQATT, CDR2 SNEGSKA (reference sequence). CDR3 DNA: TGCAGTGCTAGTAACAGGGTGCCCAATCAGCCCCAGCATTTT. It translates to CSASNRVPNQPQHF.

This clonotype occurred many times. The chain links TRBV7-2 to TRBJ1-3, with D maybe TRBD1 (5 bases). V lost 2 bases and J lost 0, with 8 bases in between. In germline, CDR1 is SGHTA, CDR2 FQGNSA. The CDR3 contains 15 residues. This CDR3 reads CASSLTGSSGNTIYF. The CDR3 DNA follows: TGTGCCAGCAGCTTAACAGGCAGCTCTGGAAACACCATATATTTT.

The chain employs TRBV20-1 and TRBJ2-2, with 13 positions matching TRBD2. Trimming removed 6 bases from V and 4 bases from J; junction bases left unmatched: 2. CDR1 and CDR2 (germline): DFQATT, SNEGSKA (reference sequence). The CDR3 runs 14 residues. The CDR3 loop is CSAWTSGSTGELFF. Written as DNA, the CDR3 is TGCAGTGCCTGGACTAGCGGGAGCACCGGGGAGCTGTTTTTT.

The CDR3 region has the DNA TGTGCCAGCAGCCCCGGGACAGGACTCACCGGGGAGCTGTTTTTT. It codes for CASSPGTGLTGELFF. V gene TRBV16 combines with J gene TRBJ2-2, with TRBD1 matching 8 bases. V gave up 4 bases and J gave up 4 bases; unmatched junction bases: 5. CDR3 length: 15 residues. CDR1 KGHSY and CDR2 FQNENV come from the germline V gene.

V usage is TRBV7-2 and J usage is TRBJ1-5; no firm D call. CDR1 SGHTA and CDR2 FQGNSA come from the germline V gene. The CDR3 spans 15 residues. Trimming stripped 1 base from V and 4 bases from J, with 11 bases between. CDR3 region: CASSLGGRTNQPQHF. The CDR3 DNA reads TGTGCCAGCAGCTTAGGCGGCAGGACGAATCAGCCCCAGCATTTT.

The V and J genes are TRBV6-5 and TRBJ1-1; D gene ambiguous. The germline V gene has CDR1 MNHEY and CDR2 SVGAGI. V was clipped by 5 bases and J by 2 bases, with 6 bases between them. The CDR3 has 12 residues. The CDR3 DNA follows: TGTGCCAGCAGTACAGAAAACACTGAAGCTTTCTTT. Translation: CASSTENTEAFF.

The chain has TRBV7-3 and TRBJ1-1; D not resolved. CDR3 length equals 13 residues. V was pared by 1 base and J by 4 bases, with 7 bases between. The germline V gene has CDR1 SGHTA and CDR2 FQGTGA. CDR3 protein: CASSLSGFTEAFF. CDR3 DNA sequence: TGTGCCAGCAGCTTAAGCGGTTTCACTGAAGCTTTCTTT.

This clonotype was seen repeatedly, ten times or more. J is TRBJ2-1 and V is TRBV7-2; 7 positions match TRBD2. The V gene's germline CDR1 is SGHTA and CDR2 FQGNSA. J was trimmed by 7 bases and V by 1 base; bases with no gene match: 4. The CDR3 has 14 amino acids. CDR3 sequence reads: CASSLGSGYNEQFF. CDR3 nucleotide sequence: TGTGCCAGCAGCTTAGGTAGCGGGTATAATGAGCAGTTCTTC.

This rearrangement joins TRBV14 to TRBJ1-4; D is unresolved. With 4 bases removed from V and 4 bases from J, the gap between germline ends came to 10 bases. Germline CDR1 and CDR2: SGHDN and FVKESK. The CDR3 spans 14 residues. The DNA of the CDR3 is TGTGCCAGCAGCCCGCTCGCGGTTAATGAAAAACTGTTTTTT. Protein sequence: CASSPLAVNEKLFF.

This sequence joins TRBV7-9 and TRBJ2-2; D unresolved. This CDR3 spans 15 amino acids. Trimming stripped 6 bases from V and 6 bases from J, with 17 bases between. Germline-derived CDR1 and CDR2 are SEHNR and FQNEAQ (reference sequence). CDR3 sequence: CASRKGFESPGELFF. The CDR3 DNA follows: TGTGCCAGCAGAAAGGGCTTCGAATCCCCCGGGGAGCTGTTTTTT.

Written as DNA, the CDR3 is TGCAGCGGTGAGCGGGAGAAGGGAGATACGCAGTATTTT. The encoded protein is CSGEREKGDTQYF. The rearrangement uses TRBV29-1 and TRBJ2-3, with 8 bases matching TRBD2. Germline-derived CDR1 and CDR2 are SQVTM and ANQGSEA. This CDR3 spans 13 amino acids. The V gene end was trimmed by 7 bases and the J gene end by 5 bases; junction bases not matched to a gene: 8.

The chain is built from TRBV11-2 and TRBJ2-1; no clear D gene. Trimming cost V 6 bases and J 9 bases, with 24 bases left between them. CDR3 length: 16 residues. Germline loops: CDR1 SGHAT, CDR2 FQNNGV. The CDR3 here is CASSLYVGVTPSEQFF. The CDR3 region has the DNA TGTGCCAGCAGTCTCTACGTCGGAGTGACTCCAAGTGAGCAGTTCTTC. The full variable domain, in which reference TRBV11-2 and TRBJ2-1 provide the parts outside the CDR3, is EAGVAQSPRYKIIEKRQSVAFWCNPISGHATLYWYQQILGQGPKLLIQFQNNGVVDDSQLPKDRFSAERLKGVDSTLKIQPAKLEDSAVYLCASSLYVGVTPSEQFFGPGTRLTVL.

The chain is built from TRBV7-3 and TRBJ2-7, with D perhaps matching TRBD2 (6 bases). Trimming left V 0 bases short and J 6 bases short, with 21 bases between. CDR1 and CDR2 (germline): SGHTA, FQGTGA. The CDR3 contains 17 residues. The CDR3 spells CASSLTPRSGRVGEQYV. Written as DNA, the CDR3 is TGTGCCAGCAGCTTAACCCCAAGAAGCGGGCGGGTGGGCGAGCAGTACGTC.

This clonotype occurred many times. This chain links TRBV7-2 with TRBJ2-3; tentative D call: TRBD2 (6 bases). This CDR3 has 15 residues. Trimming shortened V by 0 bases and J by 11 bases, and 18 bases separated the two germline ends. Per the germline V gene, CDR1 is SGHTA and CDR2 is FQGNSA. The DNA for the CDR3 is TGTGCCAGCAGCTTAGCGGCGGGACTGAATGTAATGCAGTATTTT. It translates to CASSLAAGLNVMQYF.

The chain combines TRBV3-1 with TRBJ1-4; D is unresolved. There are 17 residues in the CDR3. Between the trimmed V and J ends, which lost 1 base and 8 bases, there was a span of 20 bases. Per germline, CDR1 LGHDT and CDR2 YNNKEL (reference sequence). CDR3 in DNA: TGTGCCAGCAGCCAAGCAGTAGGTTACAGCGGCCAAGAAAAACTGTTTTTT. It codes for CASSQAVGYSGQEKLFF. Based on the CDR3 plus reference TRBV3-1 and TRBJ1-4, the full variable domain is DTAVSQTPKYLVTQMGNDKSIKCEQNLGHDTMYWYKQDSKKFLKIMFSYNNKELIINETVPNRFSPKSPDKAHLNLHINSLELGDSAVYFCASSQAVGYSGQEKLFFGSGTQLSVL.

About this clonotype itself: Mismatch with germline at one junction end may stem from a read error. V and J are TRBV28 and TRBJ2-5, with D tentatively TRBD1 (5 bases). The CDR3 spans 13 residues. Germline V gene lookup returns CDR1 MDHEN and CDR2 SYDVKM. Here the CDR3 reads CASSRQPQGTQYF. The CDR3 nucleotides are TGTGCCAGCAGTCGACAGCCCCAAGGGACCCAGTACTTC.

The chain joins TRBV3-1 to TRBJ1-6; TRBD1 matches at 9 bases. CDR3 length: 19 residues. Germline CDR1 and CDR2: LGHDT and YNNKEL (reference sequence). V was clipped by 4 bases and J by 7 bases; unmatched bases: 17. The chain's CDR3 is CASSPFLDRGFGRNSPLHF. CDR3 sequence (DNA): TGTGCCAGCAGCCCCTTTTTGGACAGGGGTTTCGGTAGGAATTCACCCCTCCACTTT.

This clonotype was observed a handful of times. The CDR3 loop is CASSWTGTGDTEAFF. The CDR3 bases are TGTGCCAGCAGTTGGACCGGGACAGGGGACACTGAAGCTTTCTTT. This rearrangement joins TRBV6-2 or TRBV6-3 to TRBJ1-1; 10 bases are shared with TRBD1. The CDR3 is 15 amino acids. V shed 4 bases, J shed 3 bases, and the junction held 5 bases outside the gene matches. Germline values: CDR1 MNHEY, CDR2 SVGEGT.

The sample holds a few counts of this clonotype. V and J are TRBV6-1 and TRBJ2-1, with D unresolved. In germline, CDR1 is MNHNS, CDR2 SASEGT. V lost 8 bases and J lost 7, with 24 bases in between. This CDR3 is 16 amino acids long. CDR3 sequence reads: CASLYGVGYDRNEQFF. As DNA, the CDR3 is TGTGCCAGCCTTTATGGTGTGGGGTATGACCGAAATGAGCAGTTCTTC.

This clonotype was seen more than once but under ten times. The rearrangement links TRBV7-2 to TRBJ1-1, with 7 bases lining up with TRBD1. The CDR3 has 15 residues. Germline loops: CDR1 SGHTA, CDR2 FQGNSA. With 5 bases clipped from V and 1 base from J, the junction kept 7 bases outside the gene matches. CDR3 coding DNA: TGTGCCAGCAGCACCCGACAGGGATCGAACACTGAAGCTTTCTTT. This codes for CASSTRQGSNTEAFF.

The chain carries TRBV12-3 or TRBV12-4 and TRBJ2-1; D not resolved. The CDR3 is made up of 15 amino acids. V was pared by 6 bases and J by 0 bases, with 12 bases between. This CDR3 is CASRGGTGSYNEQFF. CDR3 DNA: TGTGCCAGCAGGGGCGGCACCGGCTCCTACAATGAGCAGTTCTTC.

This clonotype was observed a few times. This chain links TRBV11-2 with TRBJ2-2; D unclear. The germline gives CDR1 SGHAT, CDR2 FQNNGV. This CDR3 has 13 residues. V was shortened by 1 base and J by 6 bases, with 6 bases between the two germline ends. In DNA, the CDR3 is TGTGCCAGCAGCTTAGTTATCCCCGGGGAGCTGTTTTTT. It translates to CASSLVIPGELFF.

There are a few counts of this clonotype. The chain is built from TRBV27 and TRBJ2-3; TRBD2 agrees at 8 bases. V lost 5 bases, J lost 3 bases, and 4 bases stayed unmatched. The CDR3 has 14 amino acids. The germline CDR1 and CDR2 sequences are MNHEY and SMNVEV (reference sequence). CDR3 nucleotides: TGTGCCAGCAGTAAAAGCGGGAGAACAGATACGCAGTATTTT. Its protein is CASSKSGRTDTQYF.

This clonotype was seen more than once but under ten times. J is TRBJ2-1 and V is TRBV11-3, with 15 nucleotides matching TRBD2. Looked up from germline, CDR1 is SGHNT and CDR2 is YENEEA. V trimming: 5 bases; J trimming: 4 bases; junction bases outside the gene matches: 12. The CDR3 is made up of 19 amino acids. The DNA of the CDR3 is TGTGCCAGCAGCCCTAGATCCGGGACTAGCGGGAGGAATTACAATGAGCAGTTCTTC. Amino acids: CASSPRSGTSGRNYNEQFF. The full variable domain, its missing parts supplied by reference TRBV11-3 and TRBJ2-1, is EAGVVQSPRYKIIEKKQPVAFWCNPISGHNTLYWYLQNLGQGPELLIRYENEEAVDDSQLPKDRFSAERLKGVDSTLKIQPAELGDSAVYLCASSPRSGTSGRNYNEQFFGPGTRLTVL.

In this sample, this clonotype turned up a few times. This rearrangement joins TRBV7-3 to TRBJ2-7; D remains ambiguous. This CDR3 has 13 amino acids. The V end was cut by 5 bases, the J end by 3 bases, with 11 bases between. CDR1 SGHTA and CDR2 FQGTGA come from the germline V gene. CDR3: CASSPYPGYEQYF. The DNA for the CDR3 is TGTGCCAGCAGCCCCTACCCGGGCTACGAGCAGTACTTC.

This clonotype was detected only a few times. The chain links TRBV27 to TRBJ1-1; 7 bases match TRBD1. The germline V gene encodes CDR1 MNHEY and CDR2 SMNVEV (reference sequence). The CDR3 length is 19 residues. The junction had 15 bases not matched to a gene; V was cut back by 2 bases and J by 0 bases. The CDR3 sequence is CASSLKGRGRSGMNTEAFF. CDR3 DNA: TGTGCCAGCAGTTTAAAGGGGAGGGGGCGCTCAGGGATGAACACTGAAGCTTTCTTT.

This clonotype was picked up a small number of times. This chain uses TRBV11-3 with TRBJ2-5; 8 positions agree with TRBD1. The CDR3 is made up of 16 amino acids. V dropped 5 bases and J dropped 2; count of bases not matched to a gene: 10. Germline-derived CDR1 and CDR2 are SGHNT and YENEEA. As DNA, the CDR3 is TGTGCCAGCAGCACCAAAGCACGGACAGGGCAAGAGACCCAGTACTTC. It yields the protein CASSTKARTGQETQYF.

J is TRBJ2-2 and V is TRBV20-1; D may be TRBD2 (5 bases). Per the germline V gene, CDR1 is DFQATT and CDR2 is SNEGSKA (reference sequence). The CDR3 is made up of 13 amino acids. Between the trimmed V and J ends, which lost 3 bases and 4 bases, there was a span of 9 bases. The CDR3 spells CSARSSATGELFF. The CDR3 coding sequence is TGCAGTGCTAGGAGTAGCGCCACCGGGGAGCTGTTTTTT.